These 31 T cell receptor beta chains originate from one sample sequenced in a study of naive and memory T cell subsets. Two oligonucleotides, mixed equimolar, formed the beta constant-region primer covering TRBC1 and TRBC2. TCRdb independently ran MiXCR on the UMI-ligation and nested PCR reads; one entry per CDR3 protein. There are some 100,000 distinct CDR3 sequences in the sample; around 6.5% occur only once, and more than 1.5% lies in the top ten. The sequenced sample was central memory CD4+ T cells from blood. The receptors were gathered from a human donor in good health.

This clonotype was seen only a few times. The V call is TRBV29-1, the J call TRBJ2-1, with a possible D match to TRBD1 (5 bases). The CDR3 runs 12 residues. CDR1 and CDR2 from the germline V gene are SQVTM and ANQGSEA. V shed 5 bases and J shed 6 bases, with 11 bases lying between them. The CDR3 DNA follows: TGCAGCGTTACAGGAGACACCAATGAGCAGTTCTTC. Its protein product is CSVTGDTNEQFF.

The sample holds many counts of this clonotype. CDR3: CASTSRGSEAFF. CDR3 in DNA: TGTGCCAGCACATCCAGGGGGTCTGAAGCTTTCTTT. V is TRBV27 and J is TRBJ1-1; 7 bases align to TRBD1. Trimming removed 7 bases from V and 6 bases from J; junction bases left unmatched: 5. The CDR3 has 12 residues. Germline lookup yields CDR1 MNHEY and CDR2 SMNVEV (reference sequence).

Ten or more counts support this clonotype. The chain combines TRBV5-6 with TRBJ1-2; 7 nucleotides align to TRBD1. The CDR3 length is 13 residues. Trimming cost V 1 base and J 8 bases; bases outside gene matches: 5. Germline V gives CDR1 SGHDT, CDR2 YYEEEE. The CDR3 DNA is TGTGCCAGCAGCTTGCAGGGGGTCGGCGGCTACACCTTC. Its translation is CASSLQGVGGYTF.

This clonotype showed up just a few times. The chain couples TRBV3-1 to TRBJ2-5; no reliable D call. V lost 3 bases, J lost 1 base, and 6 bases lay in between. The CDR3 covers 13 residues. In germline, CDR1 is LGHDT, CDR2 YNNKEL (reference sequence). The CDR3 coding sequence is TGTGCCAGCAGCCAGACGGCCCAAGAGACCCAGTACTTC. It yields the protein CASSQTAQETQYF.

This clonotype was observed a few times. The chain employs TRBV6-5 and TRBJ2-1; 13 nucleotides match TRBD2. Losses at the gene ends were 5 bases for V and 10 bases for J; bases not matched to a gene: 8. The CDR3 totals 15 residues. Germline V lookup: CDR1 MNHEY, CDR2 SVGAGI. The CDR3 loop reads CASSPGTSGKVEQFF. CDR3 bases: TGTGCCAGCAGTCCTGGGACTAGCGGGAAAGTAGAGCAGTTCTTC.

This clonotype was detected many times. The CDR3 spells CASKDSPNYGYTF. Here the CDR3 DNA reads TGTGCCAGTAAGGACAGTCCCAACTATGGCTACACCTTC. This sequence joins TRBV19 and TRBJ1-2, with a tentative D call TRBD1 (6 bases). There are 13 residues in the CDR3. The V end lost 7 bases, the J end lost 2 bases, and 11 bases lay between the germline ends. Germline V CDR1 and CDR2: LNHDA, SQIVND (reference sequence).

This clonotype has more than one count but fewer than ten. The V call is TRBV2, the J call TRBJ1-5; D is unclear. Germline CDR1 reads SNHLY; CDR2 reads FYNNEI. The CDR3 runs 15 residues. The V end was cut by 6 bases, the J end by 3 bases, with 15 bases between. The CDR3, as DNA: TGTGCCAGCAGCCGTGGTGCGGGCACCAATCAGCCCCAGCATTTT. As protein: CASSRGAGTNQPQHF. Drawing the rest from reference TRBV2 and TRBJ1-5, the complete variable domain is EPEVTQTPSHQVTQMGQEVILRCVPISNHLYFYWYRQILGQKVEFLVSFYNNEISEKSEIFDDQFSVERPDGSNFTLKIRSTKLEDSAMYFCASSRGAGTNQPQHFGDGTRLSIL.

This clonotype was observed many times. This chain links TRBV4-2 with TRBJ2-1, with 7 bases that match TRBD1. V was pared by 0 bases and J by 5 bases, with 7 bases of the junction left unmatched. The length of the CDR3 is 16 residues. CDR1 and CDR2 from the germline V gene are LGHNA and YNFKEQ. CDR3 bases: TGTGCCAGCAGCCAAGATTACAGGGGTTCCCACAATGAGCAGTTCTTC. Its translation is CASSQDYRGSHNEQFF.

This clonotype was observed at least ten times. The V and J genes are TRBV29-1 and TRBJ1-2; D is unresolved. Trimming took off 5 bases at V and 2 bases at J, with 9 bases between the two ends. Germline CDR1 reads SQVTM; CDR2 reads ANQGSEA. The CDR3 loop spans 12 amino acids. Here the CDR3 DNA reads TGCAGCGTTCTGTCCCCGAACTATGGCTACACCTTC. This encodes CSVLSPNYGYTF. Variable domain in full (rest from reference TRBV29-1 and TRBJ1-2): SAVISQKPSRDICQRGTSLTIQCQVDSQVTMMFWYRQQPGQSLTLIATANQGSEATYESGFVIDKFPISRPNLTFSTLTVSNMSPEDSSIYLCSVLSPNYGYTFGSGTRLTVV.

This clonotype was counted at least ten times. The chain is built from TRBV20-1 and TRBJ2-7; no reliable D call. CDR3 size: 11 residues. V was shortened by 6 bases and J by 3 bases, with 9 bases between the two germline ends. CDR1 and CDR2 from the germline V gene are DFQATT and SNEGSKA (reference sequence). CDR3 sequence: CSAPDHYEQYF. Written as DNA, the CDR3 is TGCAGTGCGCCGGACCACTACGAGCAGTACTTC.

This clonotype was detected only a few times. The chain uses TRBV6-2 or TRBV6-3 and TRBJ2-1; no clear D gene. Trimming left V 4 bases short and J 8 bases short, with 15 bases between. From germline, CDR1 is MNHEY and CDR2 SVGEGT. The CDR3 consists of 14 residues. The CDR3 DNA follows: TGTGCCAGCAGTTTACGACAAGACTTCGATGAGCAGTTCTTC. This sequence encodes CASSLRQDFDEQFF.

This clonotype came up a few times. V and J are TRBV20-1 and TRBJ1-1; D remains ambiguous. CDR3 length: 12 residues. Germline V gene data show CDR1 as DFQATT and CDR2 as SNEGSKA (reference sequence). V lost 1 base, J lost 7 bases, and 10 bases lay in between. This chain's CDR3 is CSARVPPLEAFF. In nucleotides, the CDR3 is TGCAGTGCTAGAGTCCCTCCCCTTGAAGCTTTCTTT.

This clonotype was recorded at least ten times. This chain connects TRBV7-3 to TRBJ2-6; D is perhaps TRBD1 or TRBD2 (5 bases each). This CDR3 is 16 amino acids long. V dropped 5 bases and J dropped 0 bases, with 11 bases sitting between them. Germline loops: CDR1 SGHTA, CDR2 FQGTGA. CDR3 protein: CASSRDRSSGANVLTF. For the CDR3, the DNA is TGTGCCAGCAGCCGGGACCGCAGCTCTGGGGCCAACGTCCTGACTTTC.

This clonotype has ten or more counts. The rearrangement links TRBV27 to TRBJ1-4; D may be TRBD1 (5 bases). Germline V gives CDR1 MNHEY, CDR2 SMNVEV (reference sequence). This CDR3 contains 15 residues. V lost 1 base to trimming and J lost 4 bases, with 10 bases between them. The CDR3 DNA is TGTGCCAGCAGTTTATGGGGGGTTGGTAATGAAAAACTGTTTTTT. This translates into CASSLWGVGNEKLFF. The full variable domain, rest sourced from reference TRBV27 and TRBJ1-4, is EAQVTQNPRYLITVTGKKLTVTCSQNMNHEYMSWYRQDPGLGLRQIYYSMNVEVTDKGDVPEGYKVSRKEKRNFPLILESPSPNQTSLYFCASSLWGVGNEKLFFGSGTQLSVL.

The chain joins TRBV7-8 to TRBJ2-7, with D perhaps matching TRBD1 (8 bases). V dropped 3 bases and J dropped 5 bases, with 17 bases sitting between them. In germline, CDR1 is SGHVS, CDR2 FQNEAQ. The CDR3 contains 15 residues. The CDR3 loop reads CASSLGGTGRDEQYF. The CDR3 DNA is TGTGCCAGCAGCTTGGGGGGGACAGGTCGCGACGAGCAGTACTTC.

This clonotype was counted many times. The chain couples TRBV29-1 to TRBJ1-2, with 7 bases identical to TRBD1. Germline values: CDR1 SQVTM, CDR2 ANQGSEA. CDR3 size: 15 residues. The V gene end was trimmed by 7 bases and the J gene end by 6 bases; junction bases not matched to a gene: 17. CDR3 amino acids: CSALGGNRGGDGYTF. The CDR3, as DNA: TGCAGCGCGTTGGGGGGAAACAGGGGAGGGGATGGCTACACCTTC. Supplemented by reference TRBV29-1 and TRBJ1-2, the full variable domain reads SAVISQKPSRDICQRGTSLTIQCQVDSQVTMMFWYRQQPGQSLTLIATANQGSEATYESGFVIDKFPISRPNLTFSTLTVSNMSPEDSSIYLCSALGGNRGGDGYTFGSGTRLTVV.

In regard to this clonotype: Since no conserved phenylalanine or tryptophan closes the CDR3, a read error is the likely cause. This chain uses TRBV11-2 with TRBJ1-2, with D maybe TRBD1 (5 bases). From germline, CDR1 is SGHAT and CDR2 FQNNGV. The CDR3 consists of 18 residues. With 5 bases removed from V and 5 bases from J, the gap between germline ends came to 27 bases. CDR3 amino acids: CASSRKEPGSPGAYGYTL. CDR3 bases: TGTGCCAGCAGCCGTAAGGAGCCGGGATCTCCCGGGGCATATGGCTACACCTTA.

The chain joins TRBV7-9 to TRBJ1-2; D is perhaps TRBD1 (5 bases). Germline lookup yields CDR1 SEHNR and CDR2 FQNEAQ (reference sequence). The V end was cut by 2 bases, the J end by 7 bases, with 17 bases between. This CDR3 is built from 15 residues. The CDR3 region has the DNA TGTGCCAGCAGCTTACGGGACTCCTCCGGCGGTGGCTACACCTTC. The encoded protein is CASSLRDSSGGGYTF.

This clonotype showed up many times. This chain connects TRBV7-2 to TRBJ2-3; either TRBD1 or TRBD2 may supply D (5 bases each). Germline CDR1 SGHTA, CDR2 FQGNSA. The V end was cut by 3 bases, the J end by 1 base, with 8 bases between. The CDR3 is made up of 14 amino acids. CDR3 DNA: TGTGCCAGCAGCTTGACGGGACGCACAGATACGCAGTATTTT. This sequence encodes CASSLTGRTDTQYF.

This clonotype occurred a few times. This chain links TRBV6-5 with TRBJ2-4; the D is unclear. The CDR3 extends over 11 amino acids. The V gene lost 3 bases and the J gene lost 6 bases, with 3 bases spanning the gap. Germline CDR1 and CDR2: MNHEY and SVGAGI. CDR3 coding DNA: TGTGCCAGCAGTTATGCAAACATTCAGTACTTC. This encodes CASSYANIQYF.

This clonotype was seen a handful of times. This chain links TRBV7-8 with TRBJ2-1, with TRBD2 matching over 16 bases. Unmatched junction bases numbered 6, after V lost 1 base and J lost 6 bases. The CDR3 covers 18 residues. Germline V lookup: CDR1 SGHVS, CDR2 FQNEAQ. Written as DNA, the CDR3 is TGTGCCAGCAGCTTAGGGGGACTAGCGGGGGGGGTGTCCAATGAGCAGTTCTTC. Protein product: CASSLGGLAGGVSNEQFF.

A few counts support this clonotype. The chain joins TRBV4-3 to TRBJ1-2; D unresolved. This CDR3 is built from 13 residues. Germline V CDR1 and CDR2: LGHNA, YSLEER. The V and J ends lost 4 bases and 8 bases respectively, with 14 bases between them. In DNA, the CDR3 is TGCGCCAGCAGCCGGCAAGGGAGCATCGGCTACACCTTC. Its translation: CASSRQGSIGYTF.

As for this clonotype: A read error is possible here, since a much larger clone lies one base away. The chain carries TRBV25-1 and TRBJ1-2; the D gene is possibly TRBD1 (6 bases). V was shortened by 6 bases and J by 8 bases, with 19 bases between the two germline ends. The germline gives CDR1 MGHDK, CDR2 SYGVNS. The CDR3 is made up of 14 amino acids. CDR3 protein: CASRASDRIGGYTF. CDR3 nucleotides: TGTGCCAGCAGGGCCTCCGACAGGATCGGGGGCTACACCTTC.

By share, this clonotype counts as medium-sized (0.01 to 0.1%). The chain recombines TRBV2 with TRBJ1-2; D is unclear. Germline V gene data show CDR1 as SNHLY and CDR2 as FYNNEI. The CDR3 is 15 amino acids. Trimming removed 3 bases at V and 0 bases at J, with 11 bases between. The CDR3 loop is CASSDGPATNYGYTF. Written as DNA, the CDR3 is TGTGCCAGCAGTGATGGCCCGGCCACTAACTATGGCTACACCTTC. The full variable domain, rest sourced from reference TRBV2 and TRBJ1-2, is EPEVTQTPSHQVTQMGQEVILRCVPISNHLYFYWYRQILGQKVEFLVSFYNNEISEKSEIFDDQFSVERPDGSNFTLKIRSTKLEDSAMYFCASSDGPATNYGYTFGSGTRLTVV.

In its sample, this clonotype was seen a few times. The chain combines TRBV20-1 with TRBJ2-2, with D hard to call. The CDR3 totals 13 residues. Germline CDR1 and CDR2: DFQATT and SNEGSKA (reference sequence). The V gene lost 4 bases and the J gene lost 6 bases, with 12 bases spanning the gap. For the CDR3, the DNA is TGCAGTGCTAACCCACTCGCTTCCGGGGAGCTGTTTTTT. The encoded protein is CSANPLASGELFF.

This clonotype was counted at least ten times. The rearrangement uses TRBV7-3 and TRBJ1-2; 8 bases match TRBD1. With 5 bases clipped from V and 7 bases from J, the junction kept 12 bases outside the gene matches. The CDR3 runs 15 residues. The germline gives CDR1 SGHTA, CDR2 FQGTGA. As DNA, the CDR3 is TGTGCCAGCAGCCCAACGGGGACAGGCCGAACTGGCTACACCTTC. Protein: CASSPTGTGRTGYTF.

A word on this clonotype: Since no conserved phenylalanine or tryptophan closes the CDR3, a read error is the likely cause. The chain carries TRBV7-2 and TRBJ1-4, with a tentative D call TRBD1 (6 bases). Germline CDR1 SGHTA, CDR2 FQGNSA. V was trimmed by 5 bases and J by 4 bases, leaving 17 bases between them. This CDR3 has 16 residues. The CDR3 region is CASSRQGSSYNEKLFY. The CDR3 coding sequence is TGTGCCAGCAGCCGCCAGGGGTCCTCGTATAATGAAAAACTGTTTTAT.

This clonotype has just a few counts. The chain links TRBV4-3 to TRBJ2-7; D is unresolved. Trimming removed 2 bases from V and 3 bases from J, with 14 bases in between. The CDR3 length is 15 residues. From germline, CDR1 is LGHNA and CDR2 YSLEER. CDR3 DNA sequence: TGCGCCAGCAGCCAATCCCGCAGGACGAACTACGAGCAGTACTTC. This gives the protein CASSQSRRTNYEQYF.

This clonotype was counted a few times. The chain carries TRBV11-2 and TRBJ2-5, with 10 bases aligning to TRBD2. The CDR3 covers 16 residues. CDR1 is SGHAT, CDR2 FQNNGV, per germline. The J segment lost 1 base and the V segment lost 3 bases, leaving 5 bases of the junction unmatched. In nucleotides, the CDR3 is TGTGCCAGCAGCTTCCAAGCTAGCGGGAGCCAAGAGACCCAGTACTTC. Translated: CASSFQASGSQETQYF.

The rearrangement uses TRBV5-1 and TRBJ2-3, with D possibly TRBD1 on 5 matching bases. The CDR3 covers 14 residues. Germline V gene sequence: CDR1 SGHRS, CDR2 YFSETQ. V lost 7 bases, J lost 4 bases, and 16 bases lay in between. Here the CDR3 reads CASSAMVGADTQYF. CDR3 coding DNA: TGCGCCAGCTCCGCGATGGTAGGGGCAGATACGCAGTATTTT.

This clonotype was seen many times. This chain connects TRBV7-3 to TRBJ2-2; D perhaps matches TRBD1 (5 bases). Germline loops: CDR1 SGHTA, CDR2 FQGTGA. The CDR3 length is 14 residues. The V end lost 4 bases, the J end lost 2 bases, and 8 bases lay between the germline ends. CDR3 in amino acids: CASSSGHNTGELFF. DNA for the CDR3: TGTGCCAGCAGCTCCGGACACAACACCGGGGAGCTGTTTTTT. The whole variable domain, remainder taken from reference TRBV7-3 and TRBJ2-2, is GAGVSQTPSNKVTEKGKYVELRCDPISGHTALYWYRQSLGQGPEFLIYFQGTGAADDSGLPNDRFFAVRPEGSVSTLKIQRTERGDSAVYLCASSSGHNTGELFFGEGSRLTVL.